This T cell receptor (beta chain) appears in the sequencing data of a study of cytomegalovirus exposure and HLA in healthy donors. Points from the study as a whole: As was reported, the HLA-A and HLA-B alleles of most subjects were accurately predicted from TCR beta sequences. Researchers reported that three CMV-associated chains were confirmed in vitro as CMV antigen-specific. In terms of immune exposure information, only CMV serostatus was available.

Primers for the PCR totalled 60 Vbeta and 13 Jbeta. Here immunoSEQ multiplex PCR was the method, and the copy in TCRdb shows in-frame clones only, minus some. Of some 120,000 clones in the sample, just under 70% were seen once. Worth noting for this clone: The target antigen is unknown.

The CDR3 consists of 14 residues. V gave up 4 bases and J gave up 3 bases; unmatched junction bases: 7. CDR1 and CDR2 from the germline V gene are SQVTM and ANQGSEA. The clonotype was recovered from a young man in good health and CMV-seropositive. The chain links TRBV29-1 to TRBJ2-3; the match to TRBD1 covers 7 bases. Sample: PBMCs. Here the CDR3 reads CSVGGTDRTDTQYF. CDR3 nucleotide sequence: TGCAGCGTTGGAGGGACAGATAGAACAGATACGCAGTATTTT.